This TCR beta chain was identified during a study of blood T cell repertoires in COVID-19. Looking at the study overall: COVID-19 samples from acute and convalescent phases originated in the United States, Italy and Spain.

Germline V gives CDR1 SGHTA, CDR2 FQGTGA. V lost 5 bases to trimming and J lost 8 bases; unmatched junction nucleotides: 8. The CDR3 is 16 residues long. In the original analysis: Quantification of nucleated cells was approximated via reference gene primer amplification. Some clones are missing from TCRdb's copy, which holds only in-frame ones; the method was immunoSEQ multiplex PCR. D and trimming were read from the DNA, whereas the V and J calls and clone size are those reported in that table. The table shows more than 150,000 clones, with roughly 83% occurring only once. Recruitment covered 25 or so US areas and drew participants whose ages spanned about 18 to 95 years.

The sequenced sample was PBMCs or T cells enriched from blood (not recorded which). The clonotype was recovered from a woman aged 55-69 years who had recovered from COVID-19. This chain connects TRBV7-3 to TRBJ2-1, with TRBD2 matching 14 bases. In DNA, the CDR3 is TGTGCCAGCAGCACCGGGACTAGCGGGAGCTTGGATGAGCAGTTCTTC. Translated: CASSTGTSGSLDEQFF.